This passage covers 8 T cell receptor beta chains from one sample sequenced in a study of blood T cell repertoires in COVID-19. This table comes from immunoSEQ multiplex PCR, and its TCRdb copy is limited to in-frame clones, with some not included. The profile covers some 240,000 clones, with around 86% appearing a single time and about 6.3% taken by the ten largest. The sequenced sample was peripheral blood. The receptor set was obtained from a man in his 60s who had recovered from COVID-19.

The chain joins TRBV5-5 to TRBJ1-4, with a possible D match to TRBD1 (5 bases). Germline CDR1 and CDR2: SGHKS and YYEKEE (reference sequence). The CDR3 extends over 15 amino acids. The V end was cut by 1 base, the J end by 2 bases, with 9 bases between. The CDR3 bases are TGTGCCAGCAGCTTGTCTCAGGGTACTAATGAAAAACTGTTTTTT. It translates to CASSLSQGTNEKLFF.

In this sample, this clone turned up a few times. The chain is built from TRBV19 and TRBJ1-2; no clear D. Per germline, CDR1 LNHDA and CDR2 SQIVND (reference sequence). Trimming removed 5 bases at V and 3 bases at J, with 16 bases between. The CDR3 sequence is 15 residues long. In DNA form, the CDR3 reads TGTGCCAGTAGTCCTGCTGGGAGGGTCGACTATGGCTACACCTTC. Translating it yields CASSPAGRVDYGYTF.

This sequence joins TRBV27 and TRBJ1-6; D possibly corresponds to TRBD1 (6 bases). Germline-derived CDR1 and CDR2 are MNHEY and SMNVEV (reference sequence). The ends were cut back, 5 bases at V and 9 bases at J, with 17 bases in the middle. The CDR3 runs to 15 residues. The CDR3 region has the DNA TGTGCCAGCAGTCCTACAGGGAATGCAGGTTCACCCCTCCACTTT. It encodes CASSPTGNAGSPLHF.

V usage is TRBV30 and J usage is TRBJ1-6; possible D gene TRBD1, 5 bases. The CDR3 is 13 residues long. Trimming removed 1 base at V and 4 bases at J, with 5 bases between. Germline V gene sequence: CDR1 GTSNPN, CDR2 SVGIG (reference sequence). The CDR3 is CAWSGQYNSPLHF. CDR3 DNA sequence: TGTGCCTGGAGTGGACAGTATAATTCACCCCTCCACTTT.

This clone is a singleton in its sample. V is TRBV20-1 and J is TRBJ2-7; 7 bases fit TRBD2. The ends lost 3 bases at V and 0 bases at J; junction bases unmatched: 8. Germline CDR1 reads DFQATT; CDR2 reads SNEGSKA (reference sequence). The CDR3 is 15 amino acids. CDR3 sequence: CSASDLGRGSYEQYF. The CDR3 DNA reads TGCAGTGCTAGTGATTTAGGGAGGGGCTCCTACGAGCAGTACTTC.

V is TRBV7-9 and J is TRBJ1-6, with D perhaps matching TRBD1 (6 bases). V was shortened by 3 bases and J by 5 bases, with 14 bases between the two germline ends. This CDR3 comprises 16 residues. Germline CDR1 is SEHNR and CDR2 is FQNEAQ (reference sequence). This chain's CDR3 is CASSFQGSTNNSPLHF. In nucleotides, the CDR3 is TGTGCCAGCAGCTTTCAGGGGTCTACTAATAATTCACCCCTCCACTTT.

V usage is TRBV9 and J usage is TRBJ2-7; possible D gene TRBD1, 6 bases. The germline V and J ends were trimmed by 0 bases and 6 bases, with 10 bases remaining between them. Germline V gene lookup returns CDR1 SGDLS and CDR2 YYNGEE. This CDR3 has 13 residues. Here the CDR3 DNA reads TGTGCCAGCAGCGTAGTTGGCAGGGGCGAGCAGTACTTC. This gives the protein CASSVVGRGEQYF.

J is TRBJ2-7 and V is TRBV7-2; D possibly corresponds to TRBD1 (5 bases). CDR3 size: 13 residues. Germline CDR1 SGHTA, CDR2 FQGNSA. The germline V and J ends were trimmed by 1 base and 9 bases, with 13 bases remaining between them. The CDR3 region has the DNA TGTGCCAGCAGCTTAGAACTTGGGGCAGGGCAGTACTTC. This codes for CASSLELGAGQYF.